The T cell receptor beta chain under discussion was sequenced for a study of identical twins. In this sample, this clonotype turned up many times. MiXCR, applied by TCRdb to the 5' RACE reads, yields one record per CDR3 protein. The sample includes approximately 690,000 distinct CDR3 sequences, 6% to 6.5% seen only once; the top ten take roughly 1.6%. Trimming took off 0 bases at V and 9 bases at J, with 6 bases between the two ends. Germline CDR1 is LNHNV and CDR2 is YYDKDF (reference sequence). There are 12 residues in the CDR3. Sequencing was performed on naive T cells sorted from blood. The sequence came from a man younger than 30 in good health. The chain has TRBV15 and TRBJ2-4; D is perhaps TRBD2 (5 bases). Here the CDR3 DNA reads TGTGCCACCAGCAGAGATGAGGGCATTCAGTACTTC. Protein: CATSRDEGIQYF.